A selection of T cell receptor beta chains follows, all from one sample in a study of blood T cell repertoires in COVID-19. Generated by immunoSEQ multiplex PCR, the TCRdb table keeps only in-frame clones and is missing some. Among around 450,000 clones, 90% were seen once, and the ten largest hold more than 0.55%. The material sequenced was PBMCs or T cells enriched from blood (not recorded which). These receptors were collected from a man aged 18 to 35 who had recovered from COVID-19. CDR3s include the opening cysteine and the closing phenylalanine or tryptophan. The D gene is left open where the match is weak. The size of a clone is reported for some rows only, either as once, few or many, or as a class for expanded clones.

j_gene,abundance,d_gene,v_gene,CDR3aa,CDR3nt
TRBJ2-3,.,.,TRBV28,CAIPSAGSTDTQYF,TGTGCCATCCCCTCGGCAGGCAGCACAGATACGCAGTATTTT
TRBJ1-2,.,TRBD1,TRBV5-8,CASSYIQGASYGYTF,TGTGCCAGCAGCTACATACAGGGGGCTAGCTATGGCTACACCTTC
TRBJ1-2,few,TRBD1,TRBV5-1,CASSLGDRAYGYTF,TGCGCCAGCAGCTTGGGGGACAGGGCCTATGGCTACACCTTC
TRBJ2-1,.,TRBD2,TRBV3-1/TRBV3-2,CASSQERLAGGNEQFF,TGTGCCAGCAGCCAGGAGAGACTAGCGGGCGGCAATGAGCAGTTCTTC
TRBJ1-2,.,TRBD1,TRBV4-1,CASSQRQGADYGYTF,TGCGCCAGCAGCCAACGACAGGGTGCTGACTATGGCTACACCTTC
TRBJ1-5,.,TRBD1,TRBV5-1,CASSVSGTGNQPQHF,TGCGCCAGCAGCGTTTCCGGGACAGGCAATCAGCCCCAGCATTTT
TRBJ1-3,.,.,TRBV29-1,CSVQGQRGNTIYF,TGCAGCGTTCAGGGGCAGCGCGGAAACACCATATATTTT
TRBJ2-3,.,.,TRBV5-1,CASSLATSSTDTQYF,TGCGCCAGCAGCTTAGCCACCTCCAGCACAGATACGCAGTATTTT
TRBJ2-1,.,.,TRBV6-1,CASSEAPPTYYNEQFF,TGTGCCAGCAGTGAAGCCCCTCCAACCTACTACAATGAGCAGTTCTTC
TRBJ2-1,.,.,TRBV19,CASTGFSEQFF,TGTGCCAGTACGGGATTCAGCGAGCAGTTCTTC
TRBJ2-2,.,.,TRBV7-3,CASSLYSPANTGELFF,TGTGCCAGCAGCTTATATTCTCCGGCGAACACCGGGGAGCTGTTTTTT
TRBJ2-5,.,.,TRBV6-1,CASSELGSYETQYF,TGTGCCAGCAGTGAATTGGGCAGCTACGAGACCCAGTACTTC
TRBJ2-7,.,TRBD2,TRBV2,CASRADGGAGFSYEQYF,TGTGCCAGCAGGGCCGACGGGGGGGCGGGCTTCTCCTACGAGCAGTACTTC
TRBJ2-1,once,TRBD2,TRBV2,CASRTGLKDYVGFF,TGTGCCAGCAGGACGGGACTAAAGGATTATGTGGGGTTCTTC
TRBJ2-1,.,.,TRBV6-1,CASSEAQGTNEQFF,TGTGCCAGCAGTGAAGCTCAGGGAACCAATGAGCAGTTCTTC
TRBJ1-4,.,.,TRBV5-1,CASSLRGGNEKLFF,TGCGCCAGCAGCCTCAGGGGAGGGAATGAAAAACTGTTTTTT
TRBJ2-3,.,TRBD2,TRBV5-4,CASSSWTSGNTDTQYF,TGTGCCAGCAGCTCCTGGACTAGCGGGAACACAGATACGCAGTATTTT
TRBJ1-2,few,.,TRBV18,CASSLGAGSYGYTF,TGTGCCAGCTCACTAGGGGCAGGGTCTTATGGCTACACCTTC